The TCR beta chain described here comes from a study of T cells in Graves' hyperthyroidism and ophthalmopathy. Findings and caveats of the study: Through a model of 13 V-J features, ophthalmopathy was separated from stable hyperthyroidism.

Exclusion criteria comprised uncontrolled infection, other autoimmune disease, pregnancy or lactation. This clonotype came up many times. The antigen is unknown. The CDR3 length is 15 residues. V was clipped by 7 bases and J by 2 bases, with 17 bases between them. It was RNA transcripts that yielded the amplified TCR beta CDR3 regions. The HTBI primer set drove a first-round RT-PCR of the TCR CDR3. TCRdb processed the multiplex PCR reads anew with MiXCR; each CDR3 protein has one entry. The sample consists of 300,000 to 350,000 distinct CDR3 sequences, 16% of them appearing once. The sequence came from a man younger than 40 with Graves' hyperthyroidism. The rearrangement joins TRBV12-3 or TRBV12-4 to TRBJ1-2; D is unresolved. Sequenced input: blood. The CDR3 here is CASTPGGVGNYGYTF. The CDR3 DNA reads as TGTGCCAGCACCCCAGGCGGGGTCGGAAACTATGGCTACACCTTC.